Following are 11 T cell receptor beta chains from one sample sequenced in a study of blood T cell repertoires in COVID-19 (TCRdb year 2020). The library was made by the immunoSEQ multiplex PCR assay. TCRdb limited this immuneACCESS table to in-frame rearrangements with V and J called. A share of clones is missing; checked studies link under half to unresolved V genes, and the rest is unexplained. Recorded for this sample are a few hundred thousand clones; roughly nine tenths of them occurred a single time. Roughly 12% of the sample comes from the top ten. Sequenced: peripheral blood. The receptors stem from a woman between 18 and 30 years old who had recovered from COVID-19.

The chain combines TRBV5-6 with TRBJ1-2, with 10 bases identical to TRBD1. V lost 2 bases and J lost 5; bases outside the gene matches: 6. This CDR3 has 15 amino acids. The germline CDR1 and CDR2 sequences are SGHDT and YYEEEE. Here the CDR3 reads CASSFRRTGGYGYTF. The CDR3 DNA reads TGTGCCAGCAGCTTCCGACGGACAGGGGGTTATGGCTACACCTTC. Full variable domain (remainder filled in from reference TRBV5-6 and TRBJ1-2): DAGVTQSPTHLIKTRGQQVTLRCSPKSGHDTVSWYQQALGQGPQFIFQYYEEEERQRGNFPDRFSGHQFPNYSSELNVNALLLGDSALYLCASSFRRTGGYGYTFGSGTRLTVV.

The CDR3 bases are TGCGCCAGCAGTCTTGACAGGGATGGAAACATTCAGTACTTC. Amino acid sequence: CASSLDRDGNIQYF. The rearrangement joins TRBV5-1 to TRBJ2-4; the match to TRBD1 covers 7 bases. V was pared by 5 bases and J by 6 bases, with 8 bases of the junction left unmatched. CDR3 length equals 14 residues. CDR1 is SGHRS, CDR2 YFSETQ, per germline. The full variable domain, in which reference TRBV5-1 and TRBJ2-4 provide the parts outside the CDR3, is KAGVTQTPRYLIKTRGQQVTLSCSPISGHRSVSWYQQTPGQGLQFLFEYFSETQRNKGNFPGRFSGRQFSNSRSEMNVSTLELGDSALYLCASSLDRDGNIQYFGAGTRLSVL.

V is TRBV3-1 (or the pseudogene TRBV3-2) and J is TRBJ1-1, with 7 bases lining up with TRBD1. V lost 6 bases and J lost 2; bases outside the gene matches: 6. Germline CDR1 and CDR2: LGHDT and YNNKEL (reference sequence). The CDR3 totals 14 residues. This CDR3 is CASSLRGTNTEAFF. CDR3 sequence (DNA): TGTGCCAGCAGTCTCAGGGGGACCAACACTGAAGCTTTCTTT.

The chain is built from TRBV10-3 and TRBJ2-1; D possibly matches TRBD1 or TRBD2 (5 bases each). Germline loops: CDR1 ENHRY, CDR2 SYGVKD. The CDR3 sequence is 16 residues long. The germline V and J ends were trimmed by 6 bases and 9 bases, with 24 bases remaining between them. CDR3 bases: TGTGCCATCAGCGAGGGCGTGGGGCCGGATCAATTTGAGCAGTTCTTC. Its protein is CAISEGVGPDQFEQFF.

V and J are TRBV6-6 and TRBJ1-4, with D unresolved. CDR1 is MNHNY, CDR2 SVGAGI, per germline (reference sequence). V lost 10 bases and J lost 7, with 19 bases in between. The CDR3 spans 14 residues. CDR3 bases: TGTGCCACCATGCGGGGATGGGCTTCTGAAAAACTGTTTTTT. This gives the protein CATMRGWASEKLFF.

The V and J genes are TRBV7-3 and TRBJ1-2; 8 bases map to TRBD1. V shed 5 bases, J shed 8 bases, and the junction held 7 bases outside the gene matches. CDR3 length: 13 amino acids. Per the germline V gene, CDR1 is SGHTA and CDR2 is FQGTGA. CDR3 nucleotide sequence: TGTGCCAGCAGCCAGGACAGGGTCTCGGGCTACACCTTC. Translated: CASSQDRVSGYTF.

The genes are TRBV12-5 and TRBJ2-7; the D gene is possibly TRBD2 (6 bases). Trimming took off 3 bases at V and 6 bases at J, with 9 bases between the two ends. CDR1 and CDR2 from the germline V gene are LGHNT and FRNRAP. This CDR3 spans 12 amino acids. The CDR3, as DNA: TGTGCTAGTGGTTTCGGGAGTGGCGAGCAGTACTTC. Translating it yields CASGFGSGEQYF.

The chain is built from TRBV7-3 and TRBJ2-3, with TRBD1 matching over 8 bases. The CDR3 sequence is 15 residues long. The V segment lost 4 bases and the J segment 4 bases; nucleotides outside the gene matches: 7. Germline CDR1 SGHTA, CDR2 FQGTGA. CDR3 residues: CASSSTGTGPDTQYF. The CDR3 bases are TGTGCCAGCAGCTCAACCGGGACAGGACCAGATACGCAGTATTTT. Combining the CDR3 with reference TRBV7-3 and TRBJ2-3 gives the whole variable domain GAGVSQTPSNKVTEKGKYVELRCDPISGHTALYWYRQSLGQGPEFLIYFQGTGAADDSGLPNDRFFAVRPEGSVSTLKIQRTERGDSAVYLCASSSTGTGPDTQYFGPGTRLTVL.

This chain connects TRBV9 to TRBJ1-1, with TRBD1 matching 7 bases. Germline loops: CDR1 SGDLS, CDR2 YYNGEE. After removal of 2 bases from V and 0 bases from J, the junction contained 13 bases not matched to a gene. The CDR3 covers 18 residues. CDR3 in DNA: TGTGCCAGCAGCGTTGGCCCAGACAGGGCGAAAATGAACACTGAAGCTTTCTTT. Its protein is CASSVGPDRAKMNTEAFF.

The V call is TRBV7-6, the J call TRBJ2-5; 7 positions agree with TRBD2. This CDR3 spans 17 amino acids. Losses at the gene ends were 1 base for V and 1 base for J; bases not matched to a gene: 9. The germline CDR1 and CDR2 sequences are SGHVS and FNYEAQ. This CDR3 is CASSLVGPGGIQETQYF. As DNA, the CDR3 is TGTGCCAGCAGCTTAGTTGGCCCGGGAGGCATCCAAGAGACCCAGTACTTC.

Notes on this clone: This sample includes further DNA sequences coding for the same CDR3. This chain connects TRBV27 to TRBJ1-5, with D hard to call. This CDR3 spans 13 amino acids. CDR1 MNHEY and CDR2 SMNVEV come from the germline V gene (reference sequence). V was pared by 6 bases and J by 0 bases, with 6 bases between. CDR3 region: CASSFYSNQPQHF. CDR3 coding DNA: TGTGCCAGCAGCTTCTATAGCAATCAGCCCCAGCATTTT.